These 7 T cell receptor beta chains originate from one sample sequenced in a study of shared T cell receptors in the human thymus. Clones were sequenced by immunoSEQ multiplex PCR, and TCRdb holds only the in-frame ones, with some missing. The sample records approximately 400,000 clones, 95% being singletons. Sequences were obtained from thymocytes. These TCRs come from a human donor.

CDR3 residues: CASSGRSGSGEQFF. CDR3 coding DNA: TGTGCCAGCAGTGGCCGTAGCGGGAGTGGTGAGCAGTTCTTC. The genes are TRBV25-1 and TRBJ2-1, with 9 bases fitting TRBD2. With V trimmed by 4 bases and J by 9 bases, 7 bases remained unmatched. Looked up from germline, CDR1 is MGHDK and CDR2 is SYGVNS. This CDR3 spans 14 amino acids. Variable domain in full (rest from reference TRBV25-1 and TRBJ2-1): EADIYQTPRYLVIGTGKKITLECSQTMGHDKMYWYQQDPGMELHLIHYSYGVNSTEKGDLSSESTVSRIRTEHFPLTLESARPSHTSQYLCASSGRSGSGEQFFGPGTRLTVL.

This chain uses TRBV6-8 with TRBJ1-4; D unclear. The length of the CDR3 is 10 residues. V gave up 5 bases and J gave up 6 bases, with 1 base separating them. Germline V CDR1 and CDR2: MNHGY, SAAAGT. CDR3 bases: TGTGCCAGCAGTGATGAAAAACTGTTTTTT. Its protein product is CASSDEKLFF.

This chain connects TRBV11-1 to TRBJ2-3, with TRBD1 matching over 7 bases. This CDR3 region has 17 residues. V trimming: 5 bases; J trimming: 6 bases; junction bases outside the gene matches: 17. The germline V gene has CDR1 SGHAT and CDR2 FQDESV (reference sequence). The CDR3 nucleotides read TGTGCCAGCAGCCATCCGCCGGGACAGTACATCAGGGATACGCAGTATTTT. Protein product: CASSHPPGQYIRDTQYF.

V and J are TRBV6-1 and TRBJ1-5; D gene ambiguous. With 6 bases removed from V and 1 base from J, the gap between germline ends came to 10 bases. Germline lookup yields CDR1 MNHNS and CDR2 SASEGT. The CDR3 spans 14 residues. For the CDR3, the DNA is TGTGCCAGCAGCCCCGAGTCGAGCAATCAGCCCCAGCATTTT. Residues: CASSPESSNQPQHF.

J is TRBJ2-1 and V is TRBV25-1; 8 bases align to TRBD1. Per germline, CDR1 MGHDK and CDR2 SYGVNS. Trimming removed 1 base from V and 7 bases from J; junction bases left unmatched: 3. The CDR3 has 14 residues. Written as DNA, the CDR3 is TGTGCCAGCAGTGAATTCCGACAGGGGAATGAGCAGTTCTTC. Translation: CASSEFRQGNEQFF.

The chain combines TRBV7-8 with TRBJ1-2; 8 bases line up with TRBD1. This CDR3 spans 17 amino acids. V trimming: 2 bases; J trimming: 0 bases; junction bases outside the gene matches: 8. Germline V gene sequence: CDR1 SGHVS, CDR2 FQNEAQ. CDR3 in DNA: TGTGCCAGCAGCTTATCTGGCAGGGGGCGCTCTAACTATGGCTACACCTTC. It yields the protein CASSLSGRGRSNYGYTF.

In its sample, this clone was seen once. The V call is TRBV9, the J call TRBJ2-3, with a possible D match to TRBD2 (6 bases). Germline V gives CDR1 SGDLS, CDR2 YYNGEE. The CDR3 is 16 amino acids. Trimming removed 2 bases from V and 6 bases from J, with 19 bases in between. The CDR3 DNA reads TGTGCCAGCAGCGTCCGTGGGGGACTCCTTTATGATACGCAGTATTTT. The encoded protein is CASSVRGGLLYDTQYF.